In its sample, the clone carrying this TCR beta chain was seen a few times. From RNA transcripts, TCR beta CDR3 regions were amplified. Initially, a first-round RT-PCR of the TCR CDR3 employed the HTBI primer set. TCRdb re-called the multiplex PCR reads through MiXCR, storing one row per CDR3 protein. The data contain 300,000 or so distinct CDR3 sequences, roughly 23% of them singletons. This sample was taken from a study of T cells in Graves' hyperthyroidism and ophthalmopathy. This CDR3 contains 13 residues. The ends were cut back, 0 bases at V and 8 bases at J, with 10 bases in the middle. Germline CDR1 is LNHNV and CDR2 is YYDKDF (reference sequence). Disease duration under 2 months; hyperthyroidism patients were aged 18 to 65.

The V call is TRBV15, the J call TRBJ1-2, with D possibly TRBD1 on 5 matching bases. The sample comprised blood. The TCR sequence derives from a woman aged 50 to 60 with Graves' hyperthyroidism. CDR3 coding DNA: TGTGCCACCAGCAGAGAAGGGGTGGGCGGCTACACCTTC. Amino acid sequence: CATSREGVGGYTF.